Each of the 29 T cell receptor beta chains below was sequenced from the same sample in a study of T cell repertoires in cytomegalovirus infection. A single record per CDR3 protein comes from TCRdb applying MiXCR to the reads. The sample has about 830,000 distinct CDR3 sequences; approximately 32% are singletons. Their target antigens are unknown. The sequenced sample was cultured CD8+ T cells from PBMCs, obtained from culture after CMV antigen stimulation. The receptors stem from a human donor in good health (CMV status not recorded). Some clones in this sample may be carry-over from other donors' samples.

This clonotype was seen more than once but under ten times. This sequence joins TRBV2 and TRBJ2-7, with 8 bases matching TRBD1. The J segment lost 1 base and the V segment lost 11 bases, leaving 4 bases of the junction unmatched. CDR1 and CDR2 from the germline V gene are SNHLY and FYNNEI. This CDR3 comprises 12 residues. CDR3 in DNA: TGTGCCTCGACAGGGGCGTCCTACGAGCAGTACGTC. This encodes CASTGASYEQYV.

This clonotype was counted only a few times. The J gene is TRBJ1-1, the V gene TRBV7-2, with a possible D match to TRBD1 (6 bases). Germline V lookup: CDR1 SGHTA, CDR2 FQGNSA. Trimming left V 6 bases short and J 5 bases short, with 16 bases between. The CDR3 is made up of 14 amino acids. The CDR3: CASSSFRGWTEAFF. In DNA form, the CDR3 reads TGTGCCAGCAGTTCTTTCAGGGGTTGGACTGAAGCTTTCTTT.

The chain combines TRBV7-8 with TRBJ1-2; weak D call: TRBD1 (5 bases). CDR1 is SGHVS, CDR2 FQNEAQ, per germline. This CDR3 is 12 amino acids long. V was clipped by 6 bases and J by 7 bases, with 12 bases between them. The chain's CDR3 is CASRIDGGGYTF. The CDR3 bases are TGTGCCAGCAGAATAGACGGGGGTGGCTACACCTTC.

The genes are TRBV7-9 and TRBJ1-5; 11 bases fit TRBD1. After removal of 5 bases from V and 5 bases from J, the junction contained 5 bases not matched to a gene. The germline gives CDR1 SEHNR, CDR2 FQNEAQ (reference sequence). This CDR3 contains 15 residues. In nucleotides, the CDR3 is TGTGCCAGCAGCGACCCGGGACAGGGGGATCAGCCCCAGCATTTT. Translation: CASSDPGQGDQPQHF.

A few counts support this clonotype. The J gene is TRBJ2-5, the V gene TRBV6-6; perhaps TRBD1 as D (5 bases). The CDR3 runs 15 residues. CDR1 and CDR2 from the germline V gene are MNHNY and SVGAGI (reference sequence). Trimming removed 0 bases from V and 5 bases from J, with 13 bases in between. CDR3 region: CASSYSTGTLETQYF. Written as DNA, the CDR3 is TGTGCCAGCAGTTACTCAACAGGAACCTTGGAGACCCAGTACTTC.

This clonotype has only a few counts. The gene calls are TRBV16 and TRBJ1-2; D is uncertain. Germline CDR1 KGHSY, CDR2 FQNENV. V was shortened by 4 bases and J by 2 bases, with 11 bases between the two germline ends. The CDR3 covers 14 residues. The CDR3 region is CASSPSNLNYGYTF. In DNA form, the CDR3 reads TGTGCCAGCAGCCCGTCCAACCTCAACTATGGCTACACCTTC.

The genes are TRBV7-9 and TRBJ1-2; perhaps TRBD1 as D (6 bases). This CDR3 is built from 13 residues. Per the germline V gene, CDR1 is SEHNR and CDR2 is FQNEAQ (reference sequence). V lost 8 bases and J 6 bases, leaving 16 bases between the germline ends. The CDR3: CASVAQGVNGYTF. Here the CDR3 DNA reads TGTGCCAGCGTGGCACAGGGTGTCAATGGCTACACCTTC.

This clonotype was observed a handful of times. This chain uses TRBV7-9 with TRBJ2-7; the match to TRBD2 covers 7 bases. Losses at the gene ends were 5 bases for V and 3 bases for J; bases not matched to a gene: 7. The CDR3 is 14 amino acids. Per germline, CDR1 SEHNR and CDR2 FQNEAQ (reference sequence). CDR3 coding DNA: TGTGCCAGCAGCCCCCCGGGAGGAAACTACGAGCAGTACTTC. Its translation is CASSPPGGNYEQYF.

This chain links TRBV20-1 with TRBJ2-6, with D perhaps TRBD1 (5 bases). Germline V gene lookup returns CDR1 DFQATT and CDR2 SNEGSKA (reference sequence). This CDR3 has 17 residues. Trimming removed 6 bases at V and 4 bases at J, with 22 bases between. CDR3 DNA: TGCAGTGCCGACGGGTTCAGGGATGGTGACGGGGCCAACGTCCTGACTTTC. Translated, it gives CSADGFRDGDGANVLTF.

The V gene is TRBV2, the J gene TRBJ2-7, with D maybe TRBD1 (5 bases). With 3 bases removed from V and 0 bases from J, the gap between germline ends came to 9 bases. The CDR3 extends over 14 amino acids. Germline CDR1 reads SNHLY; CDR2 reads FYNNEI. The CDR3 is CASSDGDSSYEQYF. As DNA, the CDR3 is TGTGCCAGCAGTGACGGCGACAGCTCCTACGAGCAGTACTTC.

The CDR3 nucleotides are TGTGCCAGTAGTGGGGGTGGCATGGGCACTGAAGCTTTCTTT. Protein: CASSGGGMGTEAFF. The genes are TRBV19 and TRBJ1-1; D is perhaps TRBD1 (5 bases). V was cut by 5 bases and J by 4 bases, with 14 bases left in between. This CDR3 contains 14 residues. CDR1 LNHDA and CDR2 SQIVND come from the germline V gene (reference sequence).

Worth noting for this clonotype: Since a much larger clone is just one base distant, this may be a read error. The V gene is TRBV7-9, the J gene TRBJ2-1, with D possibly being TRBD2 (6 bases). This CDR3 spans 14 amino acids. Germline lookup yields CDR1 SEHNR and CDR2 FQNEAQ (reference sequence). V was pared by 7 bases and J by 9 bases, with 19 bases between. Here the CDR3 reads CASNSPGGRVEQFF. For the CDR3, the DNA is TGTGCCAGCAACTCTCCCGGGGGTCGCGTTGAGCAGTTCTTC. Full variable domain (outside the CDR3, taken from reference TRBV7-9 and TRBJ2-1): DTGVSQNPRHKITKRGQNVTFRCDPISEHNRLYWYRQTLGQGPEFLTYFQNEAQLEKSRLLSDRFSAERPKGSFSTLEIQRTEQGDSAMYLCASNSPGGRVEQFFGPGTRLTVL.

This clonotype was counted many times. The V call is TRBV5-6, the J call TRBJ2-7; perhaps TRBD1 as D (6 bases). Trimming pared 2 bases from V and 4 bases from J, leaving 13 bases between. Germline V gives CDR1 SGHDT, CDR2 YYEEEE. This CDR3 comprises 14 residues. CDR3 in amino acids: CASSLPQGAYEQYF. CDR3 coding DNA: TGTGCCAGCAGCTTACCACAGGGAGCGTACGAGCAGTACTTC.

With respect to this clonotype: This sequence may be a read error, since a much larger clone differs from it by one base. The gene calls are TRBV20-1 and TRBJ2-7; TRBD1 matches at 8 bases. This CDR3 has 14 residues. Germline assignment: CDR1 DFQATT and CDR2 SNEGSKA (reference sequence). The DNA for the CDR3 is TGCAGTGCGAGAAGGACAGGGAGCTCCTACGAGCAGCACTTC. Its protein product is CSARRTGSSYEQHF.

V and J are TRBV12-3 or TRBV12-4 and TRBJ2-6; D uncertain. The CDR3 totals 12 residues. Trimming took 6 bases from V and 12 from J, leaving 12 bases between them. CDR3 loop: CASRGIPSVLTF. CDR3 coding DNA: TGTGCCAGCAGGGGGATACCGAGCGTCCTGACTTTC.

J is TRBJ2-4 and V is TRBV19; tentative D call: TRBD2 (5 bases). V was cut by 5 bases and J by 1 base, with 12 bases left in between. The CDR3 has 15 amino acids. The germline V gene encodes CDR1 LNHDA and CDR2 SQIVND (reference sequence). The CDR3 is CASSEGESAKNIQYF. The CDR3 nucleotides are TGTGCCAGTAGTGAGGGTGAATCGGCCAAAAACATTCAGTACTTC.

This clonotype was picked up a small number of times. V gene TRBV6-6 combines with J gene TRBJ2-5; D call uncertain. The CDR3 has 14 amino acids. The germline V and J ends were trimmed by 0 bases and 0 bases, with 5 bases remaining between them. CDR1 is MNHNY and CDR2 is SVGAGI in the germline V gene (reference sequence). The DNA for the CDR3 is TGTGCCAGCAGTTACTCCCCCTACCAAGAGACCCAGTACTTC. Its translation: CASSYSPYQETQYF.

The rearrangement uses TRBV20-1 and TRBJ2-1; 7 bases line up with TRBD2. The CDR3 extends over 16 amino acids. Trimming removed 8 bases from V and 1 base from J; junction bases left unmatched: 14. Germline CDR1 reads DFQATT; CDR2 reads SNEGSKA (reference sequence). The CDR3 DNA sequence: TGCAGTCTCCTATCGGAGCTAGCGGAGTCCTACAATGAGCAGTTCTTC. Its translation is CSLLSELAESYNEQFF.

This clonotype was recorded many times. This chain links TRBV7-2 with TRBJ2-3; 10 bases fit TRBD2. Germline CDR1 reads SGHTA; CDR2 reads FQGNSA. V dropped 5 bases and J dropped 2; count of bases not matched to a gene: 7. This CDR3 has 16 amino acids. CDR3 coding DNA: TGTGCCAGCAGCCTCGATCTAGCGGGGGTCACAGATACGCAGTATTTT. Translation: CASSLDLAGVTDTQYF.

This clonotype was counted between two and nine times. V is TRBV7-9 and J is TRBJ2-3; D uncertain. The CDR3 runs 12 residues. V lost 10 bases, J lost 3 bases, and 11 bases lay in between. Germline V gene lookup returns CDR1 SEHNR and CDR2 FQNEAQ (reference sequence). CDR3 DNA sequence: TGTGCCACCCGACCGGGTACAGATACGCAGTATTTT. Translation gives CATRPGTDTQYF.

This clonotype was counted at least ten times. V and J are TRBV7-6 and TRBJ2-7; D perhaps matches TRBD1 (5 bases). V was cut by 4 bases and J by 2 bases, with 15 bases left in between. This CDR3 is 15 amino acids long. Germline lookup yields CDR1 SGHVS and CDR2 FNYEAQ. The CDR3 DNA is TGTGCCAGCAGCTCGGAAAGGGGCTTCCCCTACGAGCAGTACTTC. It encodes CASSSERGFPYEQYF.

A remark on this clonotype: A read error may explain this, as a much larger clone is one base away. The V gene is TRBV5-4, the J gene TRBJ2-5; TRBD1 matches at 9 bases. CDR1 SGHNT and CDR2 YYREEE come from the germline V gene (reference sequence). The CDR3 extends over 15 amino acids. CDR3 nucleotides: TGTGCCAGCAGCTTGGTGGACAGGGGTGCAGAGACCCAGAACTTC. It translates to CASSLVDRGAETQNF. Using reference TRBV5-4 and TRBJ2-5 for the parts outside the CDR3, the full variable domain is ETGVTQSPTHLIKTRGQQVTLRCSSQSGHNTVSWYQQALGQGPQFIFQYYREEENGRGNFPPRFSGLQFPNYSSELNVNALELDDSALYLCASSLVDRGAETQNFGPGTRLLVL.

This clonotype was detected only a few times. CDR3 sequence reads: CASFGQGPKETQYF. The CDR3 DNA reads TGTGCCAGCTTCGGACAGGGGCCAAAAGAGACCCAGTACTTC. The chain couples TRBV7-2 to TRBJ2-5, with 9 bases identical to TRBD1. This CDR3 comprises 14 residues. Trimming removed 8 bases from V and 3 bases from J; junction bases left unmatched: 7. Germline V lookup: CDR1 SGHTA, CDR2 FQGNSA.

This chain uses TRBV15 with TRBJ1-4, with 8 bases lining up with TRBD1. The CDR3 length is 15 residues. The germline CDR1 and CDR2 sequences are LNHNV and YYDKDF (reference sequence). Trimming took 3 bases from V and 8 from J; bases not matched to a gene: 8. The CDR3 DNA reads as TGTGCCACCAGCAGCGACAGGGGCCTAGGGGAAAAACTGTTTTTT. This sequence encodes CATSSDRGLGEKLFF.

V is TRBV27 and J is TRBJ1-1, with a tentative D call TRBD1 (6 bases). V dropped 1 base and J dropped 6 bases, with 15 bases sitting between them. CDR1 and CDR2 (germline): MNHEY, SMNVEV (reference sequence). This CDR3 contains 15 residues. The CDR3 nucleotides read TGTGCCAGCAGTTTATGGCAGGGGTTGAGGCCTGAAGCTTTCTTT. This gives the protein CASSLWQGLRPEAFF.

This clonotype showed up just a few times. Just one base apart from a much larger clone, this may be a read error. This rearrangement joins TRBV7-6 to TRBJ2-3, with 14 bases fitting TRBD2. The CDR3 runs 19 residues. Germline values: CDR1 SGHVS, CDR2 FNYEAQ. This CDR3 is CVSSLTWGLAGAPTDTQYF. CDR3 in DNA: TGTGTCAGCAGCCTCACCTGGGGACTAGCGGGGGCCCCCACAGATACGCAGTATTTT.

V usage is TRBV29-1 and J usage is TRBJ2-3; TRBD1 is a possible D gene (6 bases). The germline V gene has CDR1 SQVTM and CDR2 ANQGSEA. V was trimmed by 3 bases and J by 2 bases, leaving 12 bases between them. The CDR3 has 14 residues. The CDR3 nucleotides are TGCAGCGTTGAGAGGCAGGGGATCACAGATACGCAGTATTTT. Its translation: CSVERQGITDTQYF.

The rearrangement joins TRBV11-1 to TRBJ2-5, with D possibly being TRBD1 (5 bases). CDR1 is SGHAT, CDR2 FQDESV, per germline (reference sequence). The CDR3 loop spans 15 amino acids. Between the trimmed V and J ends, which lost 7 bases and 1 base, there was a span of 16 bases. The CDR3: CASNQGFRVQETQYF. The CDR3 nucleotides read TGTGCCAGCAACCAGGGATTCCGTGTCCAAGAGACCCAGTACTTC.

This clonotype showed up just a few times. This sequence joins TRBV15 and TRBJ2-7, with 9 bases fitting TRBD2. The CDR3 totals 13 residues. The V and J ends lost 8 bases and 1 base, in that order; junction bases with no gene match: 3. Germline assignment: CDR1 LNHNV and CDR2 YYDKDF (reference sequence). CDR3 residues: CATGSGGSYEQYF. The CDR3 nucleotides are TGTGCCACCGGGAGCGGGGGGTCCTACGAGCAGTACTTC.